Below are 11 T cell receptor beta chains sequenced from a single sample in a study of beta chain features in type 1 diabetes. Study observations and caveats: Shortening that was moderate but significant affected the TCRB CDR3s of Type 1 diabetes patients in all four CD4+ subsets.

Since all of the isolated RNA was reverse transcribed, expressed TCRB transcripts were what got sequenced. Profiled with immunoSEQ multiplex PCR; TCRdb holds only in-frame clones, not every one. The sample consists of about 150,000 clones, 7.8% of them appearing once. Their antigens are not known. The specimen sequenced was central memory CD4+ T cells from blood. These receptors came from a middle-aged woman with type 1 diabetes.

The sample holds a few counts of this clone. J is TRBJ2-5 and V is TRBV5-1; D gene unclear. V lost 3 bases and J 5 bases, leaving 14 bases between the germline ends. The CDR3 loop spans 14 amino acids. The germline CDR1 and CDR2 sequences are SGHRS and YFSETQ. DNA of the CDR3: TGCGCCAGCAGCTCCTTGACATTAGTGGAGACCCAGTACTTC. This translates into CASSSLTLVETQYF.

On this clone itself: One end of the junction does not line up with germline, which may come from a read error. Distinct nucleotide sequences in the sample also encode this CDR3. The V call is TRBV7-7, the J call TRBJ1-1, with 7 bases lining up with TRBD1. The CDR3 is 13 amino acids. Germline CDR1 SSHAT, CDR2 FNYEAQ (reference sequence). CDR3 loop: CASSFDRDTEAFF. As DNA, the CDR3 is TGTGCTAGCAGCTTTGACAGGGACACTGAAGCTTTCTTT.

This chain uses TRBV11-2 with TRBJ2-1; no definite D call. Germline V CDR1 and CDR2: SGHAT, FQNNGV. The CDR3 is 12 residues long. The V gene lost 1 base and the J gene lost 7 bases, with 5 bases spanning the gap. CDR3 in amino acids: CASSLGANEQFF. CDR3 coding DNA: TGTGCCAGCAGCTTAGGGGCGAATGAGCAGTTCTTC.

The CDR3 spells CASTSGEGNTEAFF. CDR3 DNA sequence: TGTGCCAGCACCTCTGGAGAGGGGAACACTGAAGCTTTCTTT. The V and J genes are TRBV28 and TRBJ1-1; D uncertain. CDR3 length: 14 amino acids. Between the trimmed V and J ends, which lost 7 bases and 1 base, there was a span of 13 bases. Germline assignment: CDR1 MDHEN and CDR2 SYDVKM.

This clone was counted many times. V usage is TRBV18 and J usage is TRBJ2-3; D not resolved. V gave up 6 bases and J gave up 3 bases, with 10 bases separating them. Germline V gives CDR1 KGHSH, CDR2 LQKENI. There are 13 residues in the CDR3. The CDR3 coding sequence is TGTGCCAGCTCGCAGGCATGGACAGATACGCAGTATTTT. As protein: CASSQAWTDTQYF.

This chain uses TRBV28 with TRBJ2-3; D perhaps matches TRBD1 (5 bases). Trimming removed 8 bases from V and 1 base from J, with 13 bases in between. CDR3 size: 14 residues. The V gene's germline CDR1 is MDHEN and CDR2 SYDVKM. CDR3 loop: CASVRVQGTDTQYF. The CDR3 DNA is TGTGCCAGCGTCAGGGTTCAGGGCACAGATACGCAGTATTTT. Full variable domain (outside the CDR3, taken from reference TRBV28 and TRBJ2-3): DVKVTQSSRYLVKRTGEKVFLECVQDMDHENMFWYRQDPGLGLRLIYFSYDVKMKEKGDIPEGYSVSREKKERFSLILESASTNQTSMYLCASVRVQGTDTQYFGPGTRLTVL.

This clone was seen a few times. V and J are TRBV6-5 and TRBJ2-1; D perhaps matches TRBD1 (7 bases). V lost 9 bases, J lost 3 bases, and 18 bases lay in between. This CDR3 contains 15 residues. Germline V gene data show CDR1 as MNHEY and CDR2 as SVGAGI. The CDR3: CASSSGGSRYNEQFF. In nucleotides, the CDR3 is TGTGCCAGTTCCTCAGGGGGGAGTCGCTACAATGAGCAGTTCTTC.

The chain links TRBV18 to TRBJ2-7; 10 bases match TRBD1. The J segment lost 5 bases and the V segment lost 3 bases, leaving 4 bases of the junction unmatched. The germline V gene has CDR1 KGHSH and CDR2 LQKENI. The CDR3 is 14 amino acids. The CDR3 sequence is CASSPGQGGNEQYF. The CDR3 DNA is TGTGCCAGCTCACCCGGACAGGGGGGCAACGAGCAGTACTTC.

The table lists this clone with a few counts. V is TRBV4-1 and J is TRBJ2-4; tentatively, D is TRBD1 (6 bases). This CDR3 contains 14 residues. The germline V gene has CDR1 MGHRA and CDR2 YSYEKL. V was cut by 3 bases and J by 7 bases, with 13 bases left in between. CDR3 sequence: CASSHTIGQNIQYF. CDR3 coding DNA: TGCGCCAGCAGCCATACGATCGGACAGAACATTCAGTACTTC.

V is TRBV7-9 and J is TRBJ1-5, with TRBD1 as a possible D gene (5 bases). In germline, CDR1 is SEHNR, CDR2 FQNEAQ (reference sequence). Trimming cost V 4 bases and J 7 bases, with 20 bases left between them. CDR3 length: 16 amino acids. The CDR3 DNA sequence: TGTGCCAGCAGCTCTGCCCTAGACAGATTTGACCAGCCCCAGCATTTT. As protein: CASSSALDRFDQPQHF. Combining the CDR3 with reference TRBV7-9 and TRBJ1-5 gives the whole variable domain DTGVSQNPRHKITKRGQNVTFRCDPISEHNRLYWYRQTLGQGPEFLTYFQNEAQLEKSRLLSDRFSAERPKGSFSTLEIQRTEQGDSAMYLCASSSALDRFDQPQHFGDGTRLSIL.

This sequence joins TRBV7-9 and TRBJ2-6, with D unclear. V dropped 2 bases and J dropped 0 bases, with 8 bases sitting between them. The CDR3 spans 16 residues. Germline V lookup: CDR1 SEHNR, CDR2 FQNEAQ (reference sequence). As DNA, the CDR3 is TGTGCCAGCAGCTTATCCGGGTCCTCTGGGGCCAACGTCCTGACTTTC. Residues: CASSLSGSSGANVLTF.